This TCR beta chain stems from a study of graft-versus-host responses after intestinal transplantation. Sequencing was performed with immunoSEQ multiplex PCR; in TCRdb, only in-frame clones are kept and a portion is missing. The sample yields some 130,000 clones, approximately 94% seen once. V lost 8 bases to trimming and J lost 3 bases, with 4 bases between them. The CDR3 extends over 10 amino acids. The germline V gene has CDR1 MNHNS and CDR2 SASEGT. As regards this clone: Its antigen is not identified.

The V call is TRBV6-1, the J call TRBJ1-1; no clear D. The TCR originated in a human donor who received an intestinal transplant. Sample: unstimulated CD4+ T cells sorted from spleen or lymph node cells, taken before intestinal transplant. For the CDR3, the DNA is TGTGCCAGCGGCCACACTGAAGCTTTCTTT. It encodes CASGHTEAFF.